These 20 T cell receptor beta chains share one sample of origin, sequenced in a study of human T cells and chemical hapten exposure. The time point: patch test 1, 2 weeks after DPC sensitization. Treatment described: therapeutic diphenylcyclopropenone sensitization with weekly scalp DPC. TCRdb ran MiXCR on the RACE reads and lists one entry per CDR3 protein. The sample has approximately 74,000 distinct CDR3 sequences, approximately 35% seen once. The starting material was whole blood, obtained in connection with sensitization to the hapten diphenylcyclopropenone (DPC). The receptors stem from a man aged 40-55 years with alopecia areata. Some clones in this sample may be carry-over from other donors' samples.

The chain has TRBV24-1 and TRBJ1-2; D might be TRBD1 (5 bases). CDR3 size: 13 residues. V was clipped by 9 bases and J by 4 bases, with 14 bases between them. Per the germline V gene, CDR1 is KGHDR and CDR2 is SFDVKD. DNA for the CDR3: TGTGCCACCTCCGGGCCTCAGGGCTATGGCTACACCTTC. Translated, it gives CATSGPQGYGYTF.

Worth noting for this clonotype: The junction does not match germline at one end; this may be a read error. CDR3 amino acids: CASSTIGAPGQGFGETFF. The CDR3 nucleotides are TGTGCCAGCAGCACCATAGGAGCCCCGGGACAGGGTTTCGGTGAAACTTTCTTT. V gene TRBV7-9 combines with J gene TRBJ1-1, with 9 bases lining up with TRBD1. CDR1 SEHNR and CDR2 FQNEAQ come from the germline V gene (reference sequence). This CDR3 is built from 18 residues.

The rearrangement uses TRBV4-3 and TRBJ2-6; D gene uncertain. Trimming shortened V by 0 bases and J by 0 bases, and 12 bases separated the two germline ends. The CDR3 runs to 18 residues. The V gene's germline CDR1 is LGHNA and CDR2 YSLEER. CDR3 protein: CASSQEAIITSGANVLTF. CDR3 in DNA: TGCGCCAGCAGCCAAGAGGCCATTATTACCTCTGGGGCCAACGTCCTGACTTTC.

V usage is TRBV30 and J usage is TRBJ2-7, with TRBD1 matching over 7 bases. This CDR3 is 16 amino acids long. Germline CDR1 and CDR2: GTSNPN and SVGIG (reference sequence). V lost 5 bases to trimming and J lost 0 bases; unmatched junction nucleotides: 13. This CDR3 is CAWGHPTGDPSYEQYF. The CDR3 DNA reads TGTGCCTGGGGCCATCCCACAGGGGATCCCTCCTACGAGCAGTACTTC.

The chain is built from TRBV6-6 and TRBJ1-5; no firm D call. The CDR3 sequence is 16 residues long. Germline-derived CDR1 and CDR2 are MNHNY and SVGAGI (reference sequence). Trimming removed 8 bases at V and 0 bases at J, with 17 bases between. The CDR3 nucleotides are TGTGCCAGCGCATTATCGGCTTCGTATAGCAATCAGCCCCAGCATTTT. This translates into CASALSASYSNQPQHF.

V gene TRBV6-6 combines with J gene TRBJ2-3; possibly TRBD1 for D (6 bases). Per germline, CDR1 MNHNY and CDR2 SVGAGI (reference sequence). Trimming stripped 7 bases from V and 4 bases from J, with 21 bases between. The CDR3 consists of 16 residues. The CDR3 region has the DNA TGTGCCAGCACTGAACAGGGCCTCCCGAGTGCAGATACGCAGTATTTT. Protein product: CASTEQGLPSADTQYF.

In this sample, this clonotype turned up once. This chain uses TRBV28 with TRBJ2-7; 12 bases agree with TRBD2. V trimming: 4 bases; J trimming: 3 bases; junction bases outside the gene matches: 7. Germline CDR1 is MDHEN and CDR2 is SYDVKM. The CDR3 runs 16 residues. The CDR3 loop reads CASSSSEGLAGYEQYF. CDR3 in DNA: TGTGCCAGCAGTTCATCCGAGGGACTAGCGGGCTACGAGCAGTACTTC.

The chain uses TRBV7-9 and TRBJ1-1; the D gene is possibly TRBD1 (5 bases). This CDR3 is built from 14 residues. The V end lost 3 bases, the J end lost 1 base, and 9 bases lay between the germline ends. Germline lookup yields CDR1 SEHNR and CDR2 FQNEAQ (reference sequence). The CDR3 DNA reads as TGTGCCAGCAGCTTGCTACAGGAGAACACTGAAGCTTTCTTT. Its translation: CASSLLQENTEAFF.

The V and J genes are TRBV18 and TRBJ1-5, with D perhaps matching TRBD1 (6 bases). Germline CDR1 and CDR2: KGHSH and LQKENI. Trimming stripped 3 bases from V and 4 bases from J, with 19 bases between. The CDR3 runs to 17 residues. CDR3 protein: CASSPSRGGSTNQPQHF. CDR3 sequence (DNA): TGTGCCAGCTCACCGAGCAGGGGAGGCTCGACGAATCAGCCCCAGCATTTT.

The chain uses TRBV7-9 and TRBJ2-1, with D possibly being TRBD1 (6 bases). V dropped 5 bases and J dropped 1 base, with 9 bases sitting between them. CDR3 length: 14 amino acids. The germline CDR1 and CDR2 sequences are SEHNR and FQNEAQ (reference sequence). CDR3 protein: CASSPGDSYNEQFF. CDR3 sequence (DNA): TGTGCCAGCAGCCCAGGGGATTCCTACAATGAGCAGTTCTTC.

The rearrangement uses TRBV20-1 and TRBJ2-7, with TRBD2 matching over 11 bases. Per the germline V gene, CDR1 is DFQATT and CDR2 is SNEGSKA (reference sequence). Trimming removed 6 bases from V and 4 bases from J; junction bases left unmatched: 5. The CDR3 has 13 residues. CDR3 loop: CSARTSGLYEQYF. The CDR3 DNA follows: TGCAGTGCCAGGACTAGCGGGCTTTACGAGCAGTACTTC.

This clonotype was seen a few times. The chain links TRBV3-1 to TRBJ2-5, with 8 nucleotides matching TRBD2. The germline V gene has CDR1 LGHDT and CDR2 YNNKEL (reference sequence). CDR3 size: 16 residues. The V segment lost 3 bases and the J segment 3 bases; nucleotides outside the gene matches: 9. The CDR3 reads CASSHLSSGKKETQYF. The CDR3 region has the DNA TGTGCCAGCAGCCACTTGAGTAGCGGGAAAAAAGAGACCCAGTACTTC.

The genes are TRBV6-1 and TRBJ2-3, with no clear D. This CDR3 spans 15 amino acids. Germline CDR1 and CDR2: MNHNS and SASEGT. The V gene lost 2 bases and the J gene lost 6 bases, with 15 bases spanning the gap. The CDR3 is CASSERPPGPDTQYF. The CDR3 DNA sequence: TGTGCCAGCAGTGAACGCCCTCCCGGCCCGGATACGCAGTATTTT.

V gene TRBV6-5 combines with J gene TRBJ2-4; weak D call: TRBD1 (5 bases). The CDR3 has 14 amino acids. Per germline, CDR1 MNHEY and CDR2 SVGAGI. Trimming cost V 4 bases and J 3 bases, with 10 bases left between them. The DNA of the CDR3 is TGTGCCAGCAGTTTTTCCAGGGTCAAAAACATTCAGTACTTC. Translation: CASSFSRVKNIQYF.

This clonotype has only a few counts. The chain joins TRBV12-3 or TRBV12-4 to TRBJ2-5, with D hard to call. V lost 4 bases and J 5 bases, leaving 14 bases between the germline ends. This CDR3 region has 14 residues. The CDR3 spells CASSSGQPPETQYF. CDR3 nucleotide sequence: TGTGCCAGCAGTTCGGGCCAGCCCCCGGAGACCCAGTACTTC.

V and J are TRBV9 and TRBJ2-2; 9 nucleotides line up with TRBD2. The junction had 4 bases not matched to a gene; V was cut back by 0 bases and J by 1 base. The V gene's germline CDR1 is SGDLS and CDR2 YYNGEE. This CDR3 comprises 17 residues. The CDR3 DNA follows: TGTGCCAGCAGCGTAGTTACTAGCGGGCTGAACACCGGGGAGCTGTTTTTT. Encoded protein: CASSVVTSGLNTGELFF.

There are a few counts of this clonotype. This chain uses TRBV6-1 with TRBJ2-3; 10 bases agree with TRBD2. The ends lost 5 bases at V and 0 bases at J; junction bases unmatched: 11. The CDR3 length is 18 residues. In germline, CDR1 is MNHNS, CDR2 SASEGT. CDR3 bases: TGTGCCAGCAGTAACGGGCGGACTAGCGGAGCTAGCACAGATACGCAGTATTTT. Its translation is CASSNGRTSGASTDTQYF.

DNA of the CDR3: TGTGCCAGCAGTCTGACAGGGGCTGATGGCTACACCTTC. It yields the protein CASSLTGADGYTF. V is TRBV6-5 and J is TRBJ1-2; 8 bases match TRBD1. Germline CDR1 MNHEY, CDR2 SVGAGI. The CDR3 extends over 13 amino acids. V lost 5 bases and J lost 6; bases outside the gene matches: 5.

This clonotype has only a few counts. This rearrangement joins TRBV20-1 to TRBJ2-3; 8 nucleotides agree with TRBD1. CDR1 and CDR2 (germline): DFQATT, SNEGSKA (reference sequence). V shed 6 bases, J shed 4 bases, and the junction held 15 bases outside the gene matches. The CDR3 totals 16 residues. The CDR3, as DNA: TGCAGTGCCGCATTTAGGCTCAGGGGGCAGGCAGATACGCAGTATTTT. Its translation: CSAAFRLRGQADTQYF.

The V call is TRBV20-1, the J call TRBJ2-3; 10 bases fit TRBD2. Germline V lookup: CDR1 DFQATT, CDR2 SNEGSKA (reference sequence). The CDR3 has 16 residues. Trimming removed 5 bases from V and 0 bases from J; junction bases left unmatched: 8. As DNA, the CDR3 is TGCAGTGCTTCACGAGGACTAGCGGAAAGCACAGATACGCAGTATTTT. This translates into CSASRGLAESTDTQYF.